Listed below are T cell receptor beta chains from one sample, sequenced in a study of OX40 agonist ivuxolimab in advanced cancers. The method was immunoSEQ multiplex PCR; TCRdb's version includes in-frame clones alone and lacks a portion of them. The sample holds more than 20,000 clones; roughly 72% are singletons and the top ten take over 20%. Sequenced here: CD4+ or CD8+ T cells sorted from blood, sampled in a trial of the OX40 agonist ivuxolimab. The receptor set was obtained from an adult with an advanced solid tumor such as melanoma, head and neck, liver or kidney cancer. CDR3s leave out the opening cysteine and the closing phenylalanine or tryptophan. A D gene is named only where the DNA matches it firmly.

>TRBV29-1|NA
SVDRGTYGYT
>TRBV23-1|NA
ASSPTGSSPLH
>TRBV28|NA
ASSMTANLYEQY
>TRBV9|NA
ASSVEIKETQY
>TRBV28|NA
ASSFVLWNYGYT
>TRBV4-1|NA
ASSQRAGATEAF
>TRBV11-2|TRBD1
ASSFGGQGPSYEQY
>TRBV27|NA
ASSWTVNQPQH
>TRBV7-9|NA
ASSSGSTDTQY
>TRBV11-2|NA
ASSSSTDTQY
>TRBV7-7|TRBD1
ASSLGTGYLTGELF
>TRBV7-6|NA
ASSPFAGSSGNTIY
>TRBV7-9|NA
ASSSYTEFNEQY
>TRBV7-9|TRBD2
ASSLRTSGAYEQY
>TRBV2|NA
ASSPSGVSSYEQY
>TRBV6-1|NA
ASSEGGLSTDTQY
>TRBV7-9|TRBD2
ASKERGGNNEQF